What follows are 20 T cell receptor beta chains derived from one specimen sequenced in a study of T cell responses to AZD1222 COVID-19 vaccine. The table came from immunoSEQ multiplex PCR; TCRdb's copy has only in-frame clones and leaves some out. The table lists 85,000 to 130,000 clones, roughly 88% of them singletons. The sequenced sample was peripheral blood, obtained on day 0 of AZD1222 vaccination. The receptors derive from an adult in good health.

A single count supports this clone. V usage is TRBV7-3 and J usage is TRBJ2-3; 11 positions agree with TRBD2. Germline lookup yields CDR1 SGHTA and CDR2 FQGTGA. V gave up 5 bases and J gave up 1 base; unmatched junction bases: 20. This CDR3 is built from 21 residues. CDR3: CASSLTNPGLAGPFRTDTQYF. In nucleotides, the CDR3 is TGTGCCAGCAGCCTCACCAACCCAGGACTAGCGGGCCCTTTCCGCACAGATACGCAGTATTTT.

J is TRBJ2-7 and V is TRBV5-1; no clear D gene. The V gene's germline CDR1 is SGHRS and CDR2 YFSETQ. The V gene lost 1 base and the J gene lost 5 bases, with 19 bases spanning the gap. The CDR3 totals 16 residues. The CDR3: CASSLKRLPALDEQYF. The CDR3 bases are TGCGCCAGCAGCTTGAAGAGGCTCCCGGCTTTAGACGAGCAGTACTTC.

The rearrangement joins TRBV30 to TRBJ1-3, with D unresolved. Looked up from germline, CDR1 is GTSNPN and CDR2 is SVGIG (reference sequence). The V gene lost 0 bases and the J gene lost 2 bases, with 11 bases spanning the gap. The CDR3 contains 15 residues. The CDR3 sequence: CAWSVLGGTGNTIYF. The CDR3 DNA is TGTGCCTGGAGTGTACTGGGAGGGACTGGAAACACCATATATTTT. The variable domain in full, with the rest retrieved from reference TRBV30 and TRBJ1-3, is SQTIHQWPATLVQPVGSPLSLECTVEGTSNPNLYWYRQAAGRGLQLLFYSVGIGQISSEVPQNLSASRPQDRQFILSSKKLLLSDSGFYLCAWSVLGGTGNTIYFGEGSWLTVV.

To note about this clone: A junction end diverges from the germline sequence, so it may reflect a read error. The rearrangement joins TRBV28 to TRBJ1-1; D uncertain. Germline V gives CDR1 MDHEN, CDR2 SYDVKM. This CDR3 comprises 15 residues. CDR3 bases: TGTGCCAGCAGCCCGCCGACACGAACCGACACGGAAGCTTTCTTT. Translating gives CASSPPTRTDTEAFF.

The V gene is TRBV7-8, the J gene TRBJ2-1; the match to TRBD2 covers 10 bases. This CDR3 has 15 residues. Per the germline V gene, CDR1 is SGHVS and CDR2 is FQNEAQ. Germline trimming cut 1 base from V and 7 bases from J; bases unmatched to any gene: 4. Here the CDR3 DNA reads TGTGCCAGCAGCTTAGACGGACTAGCGGTTAATGAGCAGTTCTTC. Translation: CASSLDGLAVNEQFF.

In this sample, this clone turned up once. CDR3 amino acids: CASSPQKAQGNTEAFF. The CDR3 DNA sequence: TGTGCCAGCTCACCTCAAAAGGCACAGGGGAACACTGAAGCTTTCTTT. The V call is TRBV18, the J call TRBJ1-1; a weak D match, TRBD1 (6 bases). The V gene's germline CDR1 is KGHSH and CDR2 LQKENI. V lost 3 bases and J 1 base, leaving 15 bases between the germline ends. CDR3 size: 16 residues.

This clone was recorded only once. V and J are TRBV7-3 and TRBJ1-1; possible D gene TRBD1, 5 bases. The V gene's germline CDR1 is SGHTA and CDR2 FQGTGA. This CDR3 spans 14 amino acids. The V gene lost 2 bases and the J gene lost 6 bases, with 13 bases spanning the gap. CDR3 amino acids: CASSLSIRGAEAFF. The DNA for the CDR3 is TGTGCCAGCAGCTTATCGATCCGGGGGGCTGAAGCTTTCTTT.

In this sample, this clone turned up a few times. This chain's CDR3 is CASSLLAISYNSPLHF. The DNA of the CDR3 is TGTGCCAGCAGCTTATTGGCCATCTCCTATAATTCACCCCTCCACTTT. V usage is TRBV7-8 and J usage is TRBJ1-6; D not resolved. CDR1 is SGHVS and CDR2 is FQNEAQ in the germline V gene. This CDR3 spans 16 amino acids. V was pared by 2 bases and J by 0 bases, with 8 bases between.

This chain joins TRBV21-1 and TRBJ1-1; the D call TRBD1 from the table was never checked on the DNA. TRBV21-1 is deemed a pseudogene. The CDR3 contains 17 residues. The CDR3 DNA follows: TGTGCCAGCAGCAAAGGATGGGACAGGGGGCGGGGGACTGAAGCTTTCTTT. Amino acid sequence: CASSKGWDRGRGTEAFF.

This clone was counted between two and nine times. The rearrangement joins TRBV5-5 to TRBJ1-4, with 7 bases aligning to TRBD1. The V and J ends lost 1 base and 4 bases, in that order; junction bases with no gene match: 4. Per the germline V gene, CDR1 is SGHKS and CDR2 is YYEKEE (reference sequence). This CDR3 contains 15 residues. CDR3 in DNA: TGTGCCAGCAGCTTGTCCCGACAGGGTAATGAAAAACTGTTTTTT. It is translated as CASSLSRQGNEKLFF. Based on the CDR3 plus reference TRBV5-5 and TRBJ1-4, the full variable domain is DAGVTQSPTHLIKTRGQQVTLRCSPISGHKSVSWYQQVLGQGPQFIFQYYEKEERGRGNFPDRFSARQFPNYSSELNVNALLLGDSALYLCASSLSRQGNEKLFFGSGTQLSVL.

The gene calls are TRBV7-6 and TRBJ1-6, with a tentative D call TRBD1 (5 bases). CDR3 length: 16 amino acids. Trimming shortened V by 8 bases and J by 9 bases, and 23 bases separated the two germline ends. The germline gives CDR1 SGHVS, CDR2 FNYEAQ. As DNA, the CDR3 is TGTGCCAGCTTCCTCAACGGGCCTCGCACAGGTTCACCCCTCCACTTT. Its protein product is CASFLNGPRTGSPLHF.

J is TRBJ2-3 and V is TRBV11-2; 8 bases are a match to TRBD2. Trimming took 1 base from V and 1 from J; bases not matched to a gene: 7. The CDR3 runs 17 residues. In germline, CDR1 is SGHAT, CDR2 FQNNGV. CDR3 DNA sequence: TGTGCCAGCAGCTTAGTTCCTGCGGGAGGTGGCACAGATACGCAGTATTTT. This sequence encodes CASSLVPAGGGTDTQYF.

The chain links TRBV5-1 to TRBJ1-1; 8 bases are shared with TRBD1. The CDR3 loop spans 15 amino acids. V dropped 6 bases and J dropped 0; count of bases not matched to a gene: 7. Germline values: CDR1 SGHRS, CDR2 YFSETQ. The CDR3 reads CASTLRGQVNTEAFF. Here the CDR3 DNA reads TGCGCCAGCACCCTCAGGGGGCAGGTGAACACTGAAGCTTTCTTT.

The V call is TRBV29-1, the J call TRBJ1-6, with 8 bases aligning to TRBD1. Trimming removed 4 bases from V and 3 bases from J; junction bases left unmatched: 2. Per the germline V gene, CDR1 is SQVTM and CDR2 is ANQGSEA. This CDR3 is built from 14 residues. The CDR3 here is CSVGTGNYNSPLHF. CDR3 in DNA: TGCAGCGTTGGGACAGGGAACTATAATTCACCCCTCCACTTT.

This chain connects TRBV5-1 to TRBJ1-1; D not resolved. Germline CDR1 SGHRS, CDR2 YFSETQ. The V and J ends lost 0 bases and 3 bases respectively, with 6 bases between them. The CDR3 length is 13 residues. The CDR3 nucleotides are TGCGCCAGCAGCTTGGCCGAGGACACTGAAGCTTTCTTT. Translation gives CASSLAEDTEAFF.

V is TRBV15 and J is TRBJ2-3, with D possibly being TRBD1 (5 bases). V lost 4 bases and J lost 3, with 8 bases in between. CDR1 and CDR2 from the germline V gene are LNHNV and YYDKDF (reference sequence). CDR3 size: 13 residues. The CDR3 is CATSKGLTDTQYF. The CDR3 DNA reads TGTGCCACCAGCAAGGGGTTAACAGATACGCAGTATTTT.

This clone was seen ten or more times. This chain connects TRBV7-3 to TRBJ2-5; D gene uncertain. CDR3 length: 13 residues. CDR1 and CDR2 (germline): SGHTA, FQGTGA. Trimming left V 4 bases short and J 4 bases short, with 10 bases between. CDR3: CASSSPPRETQYF. CDR3 nucleotides: TGTGCCAGCAGCTCCCCGCCCAGAGAGACCCAGTACTTC. Full variable domain (remainder filled in from reference TRBV7-3 and TRBJ2-5): GAGVSQTPSNKVTEKGKYVELRCDPISGHTALYWYRQSLGQGPEFLIYFQGTGAADDSGLPNDRFFAVRPEGSVSTLKIQRTERGDSAVYLCASSSPPRETQYFGPGTRLLVL.

The chain recombines TRBV9 with TRBJ1-1, with D unclear. The CDR3 contains 14 residues. The germline gives CDR1 SGDLS, CDR2 YYNGEE. Trimming pared 4 bases from V and 4 bases from J, leaving 14 bases between. CDR3 residues: CASSPHADFTEAFF. The CDR3 DNA sequence: TGTGCCAGCAGCCCCCACGCGGATTTCACTGAAGCTTTCTTT.

V usage is TRBV3-1 (or the pseudogene TRBV3-2) and J usage is TRBJ2-1; no firm D call. Germline V gene data show CDR1 as LGHDT and CDR2 as YNNKEL (reference sequence). The V end lost 7 bases, the J end lost 6 bases, and 13 bases lay between the germline ends. The CDR3 has 13 amino acids. CDR3 bases: TGTGCCAGCACTCGATACCAAGGCAATGAGCAGTTCTTC. It is translated as CASTRYQGNEQFF.

The chain employs TRBV7-2 and TRBJ1-1; no clear D. The CDR3 spans 12 residues. Germline CDR1 SGHTA, CDR2 FQGNSA. V lost 4 bases and J 10 bases, leaving 13 bases between the germline ends. CDR3 protein: CASSSTTVGAFF. The CDR3 DNA is TGTGCCAGCAGCTCAACTACGGTCGGAGCTTTCTTT. Full variable domain (remainder filled in from reference TRBV7-2 and TRBJ1-1): GAGVSQSPSNKVTEKGKDVELRCDPISGHTALYWYRQSLGQGLEFLIYFQGNSAPDKSGLPSDRFSAERTGGSVSTLTIQRTQQEDSAVYLCASSSTTVGAFFGQGTRLTVV.